Described below is a single T cell receptor beta chain sequence and its context. Antigen: not known. The data are from a study of regulatory and conventional T cells in RAG deficiency. Whole-study findings and limits: Other subsets showed 9 to 10-fold reductions, but Treg unique TCR beta sequences fell approximately 90-fold in these patients. Omenn patients showed >90% Treg-Tconv overlap and shorter CDR3 lengths. These Omenn syndrome Treg sorts may hold peripherally activated cells instead.

V gave up 7 bases and J gave up 4 bases; unmatched junction bases: 6. Per germline, CDR1 MNHNS and CDR2 SASEGT. The CDR3 covers 13 residues. Genomic DNA came from blood regulatory T cells gated CD4+ CD25-high CD127-low. Profiled with immunoSEQ multiplex PCR; TCRdb holds only in-frame clones, not every one. The table shows approximately 7,500 clones, with approximately 89% occurring only once. A further study also used this sample, focusing on regulatory T cells. That paper states: The PCR used 52 TRBV and 13 TRBJ primers. In patients, unique TRB V-J pairs were restricted and V/J usage skewed, especially in Tregs.

This receptor was taken from a human donor in good health. The chain is built from TRBV6-1 and TRBJ1-2; 7 nucleotides agree with TRBD1. The source material was CD127- CD25+ CD4+ Tregs sorted from blood. CDR3 residues: CASIDDRVYGYTF. The CDR3 coding sequence is TGTGCCAGCATTGACGACAGGGTCTATGGCTACACCTTC.